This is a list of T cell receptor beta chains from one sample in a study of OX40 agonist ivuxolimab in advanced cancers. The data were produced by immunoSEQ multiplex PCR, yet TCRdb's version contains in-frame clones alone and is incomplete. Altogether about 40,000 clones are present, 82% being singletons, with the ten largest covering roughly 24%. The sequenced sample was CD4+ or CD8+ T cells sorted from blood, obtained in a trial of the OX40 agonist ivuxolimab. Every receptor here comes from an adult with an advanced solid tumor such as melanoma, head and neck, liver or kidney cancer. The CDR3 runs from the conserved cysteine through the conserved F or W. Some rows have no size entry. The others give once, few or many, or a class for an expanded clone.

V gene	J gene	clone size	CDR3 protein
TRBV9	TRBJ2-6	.	CASSAGGAQSGANVLTF
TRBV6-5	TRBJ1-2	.	CASSPGPGYGYTF
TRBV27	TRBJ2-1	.	CASSFLAGAGYEQFF
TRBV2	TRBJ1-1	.	CASSGGFGRMNTEAFF
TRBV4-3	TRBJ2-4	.	CASSQGTGGANIQYF
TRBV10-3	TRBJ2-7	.	CAISVTSRAPYEQYF
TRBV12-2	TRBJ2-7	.	CASRPSRESNEQYF
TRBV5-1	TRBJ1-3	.	CASSLGPQGNTIYF
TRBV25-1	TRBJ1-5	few	CASSDNRGGEPQHF
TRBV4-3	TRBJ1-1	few	CASSLGVNTEAFF
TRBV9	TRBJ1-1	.	CASSVPGQGGSTEAFF
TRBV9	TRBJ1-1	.	CASSVEGGLDTEAFF
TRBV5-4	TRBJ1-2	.	CASSKDRGNYGYTF
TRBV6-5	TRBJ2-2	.	CASRWDTNTGELFF
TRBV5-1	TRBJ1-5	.	CASSPGTPGQPQHF
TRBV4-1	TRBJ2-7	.	CASSHSLAGGTYEQYF
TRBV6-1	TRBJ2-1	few	CASGDQGPYEQFF
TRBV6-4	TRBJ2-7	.	CASSDSRGEQYF
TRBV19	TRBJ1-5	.	CASSVDSNQPQHF
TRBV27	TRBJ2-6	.	CASSPSGANVLTF
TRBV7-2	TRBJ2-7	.	CASSPHSPPEQYF
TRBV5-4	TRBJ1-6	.	CASSLGPFSRTGNSPLHF
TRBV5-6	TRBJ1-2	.	CASSLVGRINYGYTF
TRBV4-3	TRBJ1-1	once	CASSHQTVNTEAFF
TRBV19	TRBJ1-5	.	CASSFVGGGYQPQHF
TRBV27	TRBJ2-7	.	CASSLGRELYEQYF
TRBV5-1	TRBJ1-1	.	CASTGGGRVRGTEAFF
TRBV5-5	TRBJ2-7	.	CASSSTSGSAYEQYF
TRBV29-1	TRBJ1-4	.	CSVERGSREKLFF
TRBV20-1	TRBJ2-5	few	CSASLAETQYF
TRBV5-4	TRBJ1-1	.	CASSLRQGSEAFF
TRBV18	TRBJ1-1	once	CASSPPGGTEAFF
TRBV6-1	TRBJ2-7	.	CASSEAVGRDEQYF
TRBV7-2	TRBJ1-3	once	CASSLVGRGGNTIYF
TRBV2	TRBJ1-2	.	CASSDRDYGYTF
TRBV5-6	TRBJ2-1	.	CASSVIAGNEQFF
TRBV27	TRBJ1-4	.	CASSLIGGKLFF
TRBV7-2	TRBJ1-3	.	CASSLDRVTGNTIYF
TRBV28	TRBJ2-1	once	CASSLRPYNEQFF
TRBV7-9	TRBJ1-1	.	CASSFGTNTEAFF
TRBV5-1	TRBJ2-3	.	CASSLWGTNTDTQYF
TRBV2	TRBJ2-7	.	CASSWGQGVRYF
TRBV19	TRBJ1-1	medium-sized	CASSIEATSIAEAFF
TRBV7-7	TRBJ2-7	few	CASSLGSGSYEQYF
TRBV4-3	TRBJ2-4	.	CASSQETPGWQYF
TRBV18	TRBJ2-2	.	CASSPPGRSTGELFF
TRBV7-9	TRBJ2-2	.	CASSLLAGGPAGELFF
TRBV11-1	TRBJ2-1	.	CASSRGQNEQFF
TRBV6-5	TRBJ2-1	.	CASSRGHSEQFF
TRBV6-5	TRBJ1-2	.	CASSTTANYGYTF
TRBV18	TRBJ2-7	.	CASSWTTGASYEQYF